A selection of T cell receptor beta chains follows, all from one sample in a study of identical twins. Each CDR3 protein gets one entry after TCRdb re-called the 5' RACE reads with MiXCR. The table includes 1.5 million to 2 million distinct CDR3 sequences, roughly 35% detected once. The sequenced sample was cord blood. The receptors stem from a newborn girl in good health. Each CDR3 is given with its conserved first and last residue. The D gene is left open where the match is weak. Size is omitted from some rows. Given values are once, few, many or a class for expanded clones.

D gene: TRBD2; V gene: TRBV5-1; clone size: few; J gene: TRBJ2-3; CDR3 DNA: TGCGCCAGCAGCTTGTGGACTAGCGTTGGAGATACGCAGTATTTT; CDR3 protein: CASSLWTSVGDTQYF
D gene: -; V gene: TRBV4-1; clone size: -; J gene: TRBJ2-5; CDR3 DNA: TGCGCCAGCAGCCGAGGACATGAAGGGATAGATGAGCAGTACTTC; CDR3 protein: CASSRGHEGIDEQYF
D gene: -; V gene: TRBV6-6; clone size: few; J gene: TRBJ1-2; CDR3 DNA: TGTGCCAGCCAACAGTACTATGGCTACACCTTC; CDR3 protein: CASQQYYGYTF
D gene: TRBD2; V gene: TRBV20-1; clone size: few; J gene: TRBJ2-7; CDR3 DNA: TGCAGTGCTAGAGATTTCGCGGGAGGCCACTACGAGCAGTACTTC; CDR3 protein: CSARDFAGGHYEQYF
D gene: TRBD1; V gene: TRBV15; clone size: few; J gene: TRBJ2-7; CDR3 DNA: TGTGCCACCAGCAGTTCACCGACAGGGCTCTACGAGCAGTACTTC; CDR3 protein: CATSSSPTGLYEQYF
D gene: TRBD1; V gene: TRBV7-2; clone size: -; J gene: TRBJ2-3; CDR3 DNA: TGTGCCAGCAGCTTAGACGGGACAGGGATGACAGATACGCAGTATTTT; CDR3 protein: CASSLDGTGMTDTQYF
D gene: -; V gene: TRBV7-9; clone size: -; J gene: TRBJ2-5; CDR3 DNA: TGTGCCAGTATAGTCGCTAGAGGAACCGGGACCCGCCAAGAGACCCAGTACTTC; CDR3 protein: CASIVARGTGTRQETQYF
D gene: -; V gene: TRBV29-1; clone size: -; J gene: TRBJ2-7; CDR3 DNA: TGCAGCGTTGAATATCCCCAGGGCGAGCAGTACTTC; CDR3 protein: CSVEYPQGEQYF
D gene: TRBD2; V gene: TRBV29-1; clone size: few; J gene: TRBJ2-7; CDR3 DNA: TGCAGCGTTGAAGACGGGGGGAGGGGAGGGTACGAGCAGTACTTC; CDR3 protein: CSVEDGGRGGYEQYF
D gene: TRBD2; V gene: TRBV4-1; clone size: -; J gene: TRBJ2-3; CDR3 DNA: TGCGCCAGCAGCCAAGGCGCGGGAGGGTTAATCACAGATACGCAGTATTTT; CDR3 protein: CASSQGAGGLITDTQYF
D gene: -; V gene: TRBV5-1; clone size: -; J gene: TRBJ1-6; CDR3 DNA: TGCGCCAGCAGCTCCAGGGACCGGCAGTCACCCCCCCACTTT; CDR3 protein: CASSSRDRQSPPHF
D gene: -; V gene: TRBV28; clone size: -; J gene: TRBJ1-4; CDR3 DNA: TGTGCCAGCAGGGAGACGGGGAATGAAAAACTGTTTTTT; CDR3 protein: CASRETGNEKLFF
D gene: TRBD2; V gene: TRBV9; clone size: -; J gene: TRBJ2-5; CDR3 DNA: TGTGCCAGCTCAACGGGGCTAGCGGGAGTCTATTTCAATGAGCAGTACTTC; CDR3 protein: CASSTGLAGVYFNEQYF
D gene: -; V gene: TRBV3-1; clone size: -; J gene: TRBJ2-1; CDR3 DNA: TGTGCCAGCAGCCAAGTAGGCAGGCAAGAGACCCAGTTCTTC; CDR3 protein: CASSQVGRQETQFF
D gene: -; V gene: TRBV12-3/TRBV12-4; clone size: -; J gene: TRBJ2-3; CDR3 DNA: TGTGCCAGCAGTTGCAAACAGCGAAGCACAGATACGCAGTATTTT; CDR3 protein: CASSCKQRSTDTQYF
D gene: TRBD1; V gene: TRBV20-1; clone size: -; J gene: TRBJ1-2; CDR3 DNA: TGCAGTGCTAGCCCCTATCGAGGACAGGGTTCTGGCTACACCTTC; CDR3 protein: CSASPYRGQGSGYTF
D gene: -; V gene: TRBV10-2; clone size: few; J gene: TRBJ1-2; CDR3 DNA: TGCGCCAGTCGAGTCCGAGGCATGAATGGCTACACCTTC; CDR3 protein: CASRVRGMNGYTF
D gene: -; V gene: TRBV11-2; clone size: -; J gene: TRBJ2-1; CDR3 DNA: TGTGCCAGCAGCTTTCCTCTCCGCGGGACGCTACCCTACAATGAGCAGTTCTTC; CDR3 protein: CASSFPLRGTLPYNEQFF
D gene: -; V gene: TRBV20-1; clone size: -; J gene: TRBJ2-3; CDR3 DNA: TGCAGTGCTAGTACGGGCCCCACAGATACGCAGTATTTT; CDR3 protein: CSASTGPTDTQYF
D gene: TRBD1; V gene: TRBV20-1; clone size: -; J gene: TRBJ1-2; CDR3 DNA: TGCAGTGCCCCCGGGACAGGGAATGGCTACACCTTC; CDR3 protein: CSAPGTGNGYTF
D gene: -; V gene: TRBV20-1; clone size: -; J gene: TRBJ1-5; CDR3 DNA: TGCGGTGCTAGAGATCAAATAAGTGGCAATCAGCCCCAGCATTTT; CDR3 protein: CGARDQISGNQPQHF
D gene: TRBD2; V gene: TRBV2; clone size: -; J gene: TRBJ2-1; CDR3 DNA: TGTGCCAGCAGGCGACTAGCGGAGGGGGCCTACAATGAGCAGTTCTTC; CDR3 protein: CASRRLAEGAYNEQFF
D gene: -; V gene: TRBV5-1; clone size: -; J gene: TRBJ1-2; CDR3 DNA: TGCGCCAGCAGGTTTTGGGGGGCGAGCAACTATGGCTACACCTTC; CDR3 protein: CASRFWGASNYGYTF
D gene: TRBD1; V gene: TRBV5-6; clone size: -; J gene: TRBJ1-5; CDR3 DNA: TGTGCCAGCAGCACCTCTGACCTGGACAGGCAGCCCCAGCATTTT; CDR3 protein: CASSTSDLDRQPQHF
D gene: TRBD2; V gene: TRBV4-2; clone size: few; J gene: TRBJ2-7; CDR3 DNA: TGTGCCAGCAGCCAAGATCTCGGGACTAGCGGTTTCTACGAGCAGTACTTC; CDR3 protein: CASSQDLGTSGFYEQYF
D gene: TRBD2; V gene: TRBV5-1; clone size: -; J gene: TRBJ2-3; CDR3 DNA: TGCGCCAGCAGTCCACTAGCGGGAGTGGATACGCAGTATTTT; CDR3 protein: CASSPLAGVDTQYF
D gene: -; V gene: TRBV24-1; clone size: few; J gene: TRBJ2-5; CDR3 DNA: TGTGCCACCAGTGATGCCTACAGGGAGACCCAGTACTTC; CDR3 protein: CATSDAYRETQYF
D gene: TRBD2; V gene: TRBV7-2; clone size: -; J gene: TRBJ2-3; CDR3 DNA: TGTGCCAGCAGCTCACTAGCGGGAGTTCCAGATACGCAGTATTTT; CDR3 protein: CASSSLAGVPDTQYF
D gene: -; V gene: TRBV12-3/TRBV12-4; clone size: -; J gene: TRBJ2-7; CDR3 DNA: TGTGCCAGCAGTTTGATGGGGGGTGGGGCCAATGAGCAGTACTTC; CDR3 protein: CASSLMGGGANEQYF
D gene: -; V gene: TRBV5-1; clone size: few; J gene: TRBJ2-3; CDR3 DNA: TGCGCCAGCAAGACGACCCCCCCCACAGATACGCAGTATTTT; CDR3 protein: CASKTTPPTDTQYF
D gene: -; V gene: TRBV5-1; clone size: once; J gene: TRBJ2-3; CDR3 DNA: TGCGCCAGCAGCCCGCCTGGCAGCGGCCCGAAGTATTTT; CDR3 protein: CASSPPGSGPKYF
D gene: TRBD2; V gene: TRBV20-1; clone size: -; J gene: TRBJ2-1; CDR3 DNA: TGCAGTGCTAGAGGGGGGGGAAGCGCCTACAATGAGCAGTTCTTC; CDR3 protein: CSARGGGSAYNEQFF
D gene: TRBD1; V gene: TRBV5-6; clone size: once; J gene: TRBJ2-1; CDR3 DNA: TGTGCCAGCAGCTTGGGGGACAGGGGGCGGAACAATGAGCAGTTCTTC; CDR3 protein: CASSLGDRGRNNEQFF
D gene: -; V gene: TRBV24-1; clone size: few; J gene: TRBJ2-3; CDR3 DNA: TGTGCCACCAGTGATTCCGGGGAAGGGACAGATACGCAGTATTTT; CDR3 protein: CATSDSGEGTDTQYF
D gene: -; V gene: TRBV4-1; clone size: -; J gene: TRBJ1-4; CDR3 DNA: TGCGCCAGCAGCATACGGCAGGGTGGGGGCCCCAATGAAAAACTGTTTTTT; CDR3 protein: CASSIRQGGGPNEKLFF
D gene: TRBD2; V gene: TRBV24-1; clone size: few; J gene: TRBJ2-7; CDR3 DNA: TGTGCCACCTCCATAACTAGCGGGAGTACATACGAGCAGTACTTC; CDR3 protein: CATSITSGSTYEQYF
D gene: TRBD2; V gene: TRBV20-1; clone size: -; J gene: TRBJ2-5; CDR3 DNA: TGCAGTGCTAGTCGGGGGGAACTCCAAGAGACCCAGTACTTC; CDR3 protein: CSASRGELQETQYF
D gene: TRBD2; V gene: TRBV6-2/TRBV6-3; clone size: few; J gene: TRBJ2-3; CDR3 DNA: TGTGCCAGCAGTACCCCCTTCGCGGGAGGGCCGGATACGCAGTATTTT; CDR3 protein: CASSTPFAGGPDTQYF
D gene: -; V gene: TRBV3-1; clone size: -; J gene: TRBJ1-2; CDR3 DNA: TGTGCCAGCAGCCAAGGTCCCCTGACAGGTTATGGCTACACCTTC; CDR3 protein: CASSQGPLTGYGYTF
D gene: TRBD2; V gene: TRBV5-5; clone size: -; J gene: TRBJ2-7; CDR3 DNA: TGTGCCAGCAGCTTGACCGGGGGGTTGAGCTCCTACGAGCAGTACTTC; CDR3 protein: CASSLTGGLSSYEQYF
D gene: -; V gene: TRBV18; clone size: few; J gene: TRBJ2-3; CDR3 DNA: TGTGTCAGCTCACCAGAATCCACAGATACGCAGTATTTT; CDR3 protein: CVSSPESTDTQYF
D gene: -; V gene: TRBV29-1; clone size: -; J gene: TRBJ2-7; CDR3 DNA: TGCAGCGTTGAAGATAGCGGCCTTGGGTACGAGCAGTACTTC; CDR3 protein: CSVEDSGLGYEQYF
D gene: -; V gene: TRBV10-3; clone size: -; J gene: TRBJ1-2; CDR3 DNA: TGTGCCATCAGTGGGGGCACCCTCTATGGCTACACCTTC; CDR3 protein: CAISGGTLYGYTF
D gene: TRBD2; V gene: TRBV6-6; clone size: few; J gene: TRBJ2-5; CDR3 DNA: TGTGCCAGCAGTTTAGAGCTAGCGGGGGGTCAAGAGACCCAGTACTTC; CDR3 protein: CASSLELAGGQETQYF
D gene: TRBD1; V gene: TRBV9; clone size: -; J gene: TRBJ2-5; CDR3 DNA: TGTGCCAGCAGCGCCGGGACAGGGATCCTTCAAGAGACCCAGTACTTC; CDR3 protein: CASSAGTGILQETQYF
D gene: TRBD1; V gene: TRBV20-1; clone size: -; J gene: TRBJ1-6; CDR3 DNA: TGCAGTGCTAGGGAACGGCGGGGGACAGTAAATTCACCCCTCCACTTT; CDR3 protein: CSARERRGTVNSPLHF
D gene: -; V gene: TRBV21-1; clone size: -; J gene: TRBJ2-7; CDR3 DNA: TGCGCCAGCAGCAATAGAAGCGAGCAGTACTTC; CDR3 protein: CASSNRSEQYF
D gene: -; V gene: TRBV12-3/TRBV12-4; clone size: -; J gene: TRBJ1-5; CDR3 DNA: TGTGCCAGCAGTGGCGAGGGTGGGAATCAGCCCCAGCATTTT; CDR3 protein: CASSGEGGNQPQHF
D gene: -; V gene: TRBV6-5; clone size: -; J gene: TRBJ1-2; CDR3 DNA: TGTGCCAGCAGTTACTCGGCGGGACGGACTGGAACTAACTATGGCTACACCTTC; CDR3 protein: CASSYSAGRTGTNYGYTF
D gene: -; V gene: TRBV9; clone size: -; J gene: TRBJ1-3; CDR3 DNA: TGTGCCAGCAGCCCACCACCGACCTTCTCTGGAAACACCATATATTTT; CDR3 protein: CASSPPPTFSGNTIYF
D gene: -; V gene: TRBV5-6; clone size: few; J gene: TRBJ1-1; CDR3 DNA: TGTGCCAGCAGCGGACGGGGACCTTTGAGCACTGAAGCTTTCTTT; CDR3 protein: CASSGRGPLSTEAFF
D gene: TRBD1; V gene: TRBV24-1; clone size: -; J gene: TRBJ1-5; CDR3 DNA: TGTGCCACCAGTGATGTGAGGACAGGGGGCAATCAGCCCCAGCATTTT; CDR3 protein: CATSDVRTGGNQPQHF
D gene: TRBD1; V gene: TRBV27; clone size: -; J gene: TRBJ1-5; CDR3 DNA: TGTGCCAGCACCGACACGGGACAGTGCTATTATAGCAATCAGCCCCAGCATTTT; CDR3 protein: CASTDTGQCYYSNQPQHF
D gene: TRBD2; V gene: TRBV20-1; clone size: many; J gene: TRBJ2-7; CDR3 DNA: TGCAGTGCTACTAGCGGGAGCTACGAGCAGTACTTC; CDR3 protein: CSATSGSYEQYF